This T cell receptor beta chain was captured in a study of blood T cell repertoires in COVID-19 (dated by TCRdb to 2020 to 2021). For the study in its entirety: The collaborator samples originated in the United States, Italy and Spain and spanned the acute and convalescent phases of COVID-19. The samples were drawn from two sources: the first 160 participants of the ongoing ImmuneRACE study, and 1,254 subjects contributed by 6 global collaborators. The repertoires were made available in a free public database intended to serve as a resource for research on the immune response to SARS-CoV-2. Nearly every sample came with metadata listing a de-identified subject ID, COVID-19 status, age in years and sex. Subjects who had been exposed to COVID-19, were actively infected with it, or had recovered from it provided the deeply sampled blood TCRbeta repertoires that made up the dataset. The material from the prospective study consisted of cDNA or gDNA derived from T cells, B-cell-depleted T cells, or PBMCs. HLA class I and class II types, where available, came from metadata supplied by the sample provider rather than from assay-based typing. Here is what the overall study found, with its caveats: Clinical and demographic metadata were provided uncurated, with the amount varying by source and participant.

As regards this clone: No cognate antigen has been identified for it. Within one base of it there is no much larger clone, and no base qualities were kept.

Participants in the prospective study were enrolled through a virtual design, were aged about 18 to 90 years, and lived in 24 United States geographic areas. In the prospective study, participants were assigned to cohorts based on the clinical history participants reported in a screening survey and a study questionnaire. ImmuneRACE Cohort 3 recovered participants were defined by two consecutive negative NP/OP PCR tests, healthcare professional clearance, or symptom resolution. In the prospective study, mobile phlebotomists collected whole blood, serum and a nasopharyngeal or oropharyngeal swab from each participant. Prospective study participants could optionally give additional blood draws and questionnaires over an approximately two-month period. Prospective study blood samples were shipped either frozen or at room temperature before DNA extraction. TCRbeta CDR3 regions were amplified from genomic DNA by means of the immunoSEQ Assay, a bias-controlled multiplex PCR. Concerning the study's data processing: Nucleated cell counts per sample were estimated from amplification of reference gene primers within the assay. To quantify the absolute abundance of each unique TCRbeta CDR3 rearrangement, sequence reads were collapsed and filtered. For each sample, productive Simpson clonality was calculated as the square root of Simpson's diversity index over productive rearrangements. Imported from immuneACCESS, the table was reduced by TCRdb to in-frame sequences with V and J called. These copies leave out some clones; in studies compared against another copy, an unresolved V gene accounts for under half, and the cause of the remainder is not known. Clone size and the V and J calls come from that table; the DNA yielded D and trimming. Recorded for this sample are roughly 230,000 clones; roughly four fifths of them occurred a single time. The biggest ten clones account for approximately 3.6% of the sample.

The V and J ends are trimmed by 4 bases and 4 bases, leaving 13 bases between them. The CDR3 spans 13 residues, from the cysteine through the phenylalanine. Only the CDR3 DNA is retained, 39 bases long and in frame from the first base. From the germline V gene, CDR1 is SQVTM and CDR2 is ANQGSEA. The sequence derives from a woman aged 55 to 70 who had recovered from COVID-19. The sequenced sample consisted of PBMCs or T cells enriched from blood (not recorded which). Here the chain combines TRBV29-1 and TRBJ1-2, with TRBD1 tentatively as D gene (5 bases match). The nucleotide sequence is TGCAGCGTTGTAAGCGACAGTCGCTATGGCTACACCTTC. The translation is CSVVSDSRYGYTF.